This record concerns one T cell receptor beta chain sequence. Its target is unknown. The data derive from a study of memory B cells and T cells in multiple sclerosis. Findings and limits, study-wide: Compartments had unequal clone-set sizes, affecting shared clonotype counts.

Sequencing used immunoSEQ multiplex PCR; TCRdb keeps in-frame clones, though not all of them. This table has some 48,000 clones, almost 85% appearing once. CDR1 and CDR2 (germline): MDHEN, SYDVKM. Trimming removed 2 bases at V and 7 bases at J, with 0 bases between. The CDR3 length is 11 residues. CFSE-dim autoproliferating and CFSE-high non-proliferating T cells from unstimulated culture were sequenced separately. Replicate wells were pooled after approximately 7 days of stimulus-free culture of some 55 million CFSE-labeled PBMCs. The PBMCs received 0.5 uM CFSE and serum-free culture with no added stimuli.

The source is a human donor with multiple sclerosis. Sequencing was performed on PBMCs from blood kept in culture. V is TRBV28 and J is TRBJ1-6; no reliable D call. In DNA form, the CDR3 reads TGTGCCAGCAGTTTAAATTCACCCCTCCACTTT. The encoded protein is CASSLNSPLHF.